Below are 22 T cell receptor beta chains sequenced from a single sample in a study of beta chain features in type 1 diabetes. Every isolated RNA sample was fully reverse transcribed, so sequencing captured expressed TCRB transcripts. TCRdb keeps only in-frame clones here, not all; method: immunoSEQ multiplex PCR. Here the sample spans under 300,000 clones, around 26% being singletons. Sequenced: central memory CD4+ T cells from blood. These receptors were collected from a young man in good health.

The V gene is TRBV7-9, the J gene TRBJ2-1; D gene unclear. The V gene's germline CDR1 is SEHNR and CDR2 FQNEAQ (reference sequence). The CDR3 runs to 12 residues. The V gene lost 1 base and the J gene lost 8 bases, with 6 bases spanning the gap. The DNA of the CDR3 is TGTGCCAGCAGCTTAGTGTCGGATGAGCAGTTCTTC. Encoded protein: CASSLVSDEQFF.

This chain links TRBV30 with TRBJ1-1; tentative D call: TRBD1 (6 bases). Trimming shortened V by 8 bases and J by 3 bases, and 13 bases separated the two germline ends. This CDR3 is built from 12 residues. CDR1 and CDR2 (germline): GTSNPN, SVGIG (reference sequence). The CDR3 DNA reads TGTGCCCAGGGGAGGGCGTACACTGAAGCTTTCTTT. It translates to CAQGRAYTEAFF.

This clone was found many times. This chain connects TRBV28 to TRBJ2-4, with 10 nucleotides matching TRBD1. Germline loops: CDR1 MDHEN, CDR2 SYDVKM. V shed 4 bases, J shed 3 bases, and the junction held 6 bases outside the gene matches. CDR3 length: 16 residues. In nucleotides, the CDR3 is TGTGCCAGCAGTTCCTCCGGGACAGGGGTCAAAAACATTCAGTACTTC. Residues: CASSSSGTGVKNIQYF.

The rearrangement uses TRBV30 and TRBJ1-6; the D is unclear. The V gene lost 2 bases and the J gene lost 6 bases, with 8 bases spanning the gap. The CDR3 consists of 13 residues. Germline V gives CDR1 GTSNPN, CDR2 SVGIG (reference sequence). CDR3 amino acids: CAWSRGGNSPLHF. Here the CDR3 DNA reads TGTGCCTGGAGTCGAGGAGGTAATTCACCCCTCCACTTT.

The chain has TRBV18 and TRBJ2-7; D is unresolved. The CDR3 runs to 15 residues. Germline V CDR1 and CDR2: KGHSH, LQKENI. V was cut by 3 bases and J by 0 bases, with 12 bases left in between. CDR3: CASSPPSTASYEQYF. The CDR3 coding sequence is TGTGCCAGCTCACCCCCGAGTACAGCCTCCTACGAGCAGTACTTC. Full variable domain (remainder filled in from reference TRBV18 and TRBJ2-7): NAGVMQNPRHLVRRRGQEARLRCSPMKGHSHVYWYRQLPEEGLKFMVYLQKENIIDESGMPKERFSAEFPKEGPSILRIQQVVRGDSAAYFCASSPPSTASYEQYFGPGTRLTVT.

This clone was detected only a few times. The chain uses TRBV14 and TRBJ1-1; D is unclear. The V end was cut by 7 bases, the J end by 0 bases, with 9 bases between. This CDR3 is built from 13 residues. Per germline, CDR1 SGHDN and CDR2 FVKESK. CDR3 in DNA: TGTGCCAGCACCTACGGATTGAACACTGAAGCTTTCTTT. It translates to CASTYGLNTEAFF.

J is TRBJ2-5 and V is TRBV7-2; D remains unclear. The CDR3 loop spans 14 amino acids. The germline gives CDR1 SGHTA, CDR2 FQGNSA. The V end lost 5 bases, the J end lost 6 bases, and 16 bases lay between the germline ends. The CDR3 DNA sequence: TGTGCCAGCAGCGGAAGTCTCGTGGTGAAGACCCAGTACTTC. Encoded protein: CASSGSLVVKTQYF.

This clone was seen more than once but under ten times. The CDR3 spells CASSQVLGNEQFF. The CDR3 DNA is TGCGCCAGCAGCCAAGTTCTGGGGAATGAGCAGTTCTTC. The chain carries TRBV4-3 and TRBJ2-1, with no clear D. This CDR3 spans 13 amino acids. Germline V gene data show CDR1 as LGHNA and CDR2 as YSLEER. V was shortened by 1 base and J by 7 bases, with 8 bases between the two germline ends.

In this sample, this clone turned up a few times. The rearrangement links TRBV11-2 to TRBJ2-4; 13 nucleotides agree with TRBD2. The trim removed 0 bases at V and 3 bases at J, leaving 5 bases unmatched. In germline, CDR1 is SGHAT, CDR2 FQNNGV. This CDR3 spans 18 amino acids. As DNA, the CDR3 is TGTGCCAGCAGCTTAGACTTAACTAGCGGGAGGGGCAAAAACATTCAGTACTTC. It is translated as CASSLDLTSGRGKNIQYF. The variable domain in full, with the rest retrieved from reference TRBV11-2 and TRBJ2-4, is EAGVAQSPRYKIIEKRQSVAFWCNPISGHATLYWYQQILGQGPKLLIQFQNNGVVDDSQLPKDRFSAERLKGVDSTLKIQPAKLEDSAVYLCASSLDLTSGRGKNIQYFGAGTRLSVL.

The J gene is TRBJ2-2, the V gene TRBV15; D is unclear. The CDR3 consists of 13 residues. V dropped 0 bases and J dropped 8 bases, with 7 bases sitting between them. The V gene's germline CDR1 is LNHNV and CDR2 YYDKDF (reference sequence). CDR3 region: CATSRDLGGELFF. The CDR3 DNA reads TGTGCCACCAGCAGAGATTTAGGGGGGGAGCTGTTTTTT.

This clone was observed a few times. Other DNA variants within this sample encode the same CDR3. The chain uses TRBV9 and TRBJ2-2; no clear D. In germline, CDR1 is SGDLS, CDR2 YYNGEE. V was pared by 0 bases and J by 3 bases, with 3 bases between. The CDR3 extends over 13 amino acids. The CDR3 spells CASSVVHTGELFF. The DNA of the CDR3 is TGTGCCAGCAGCGTAGTTCACACCGGGGAGCTGTTTTTT.

The sample holds a few counts of this clone. The chain has TRBV5-4 and TRBJ2-1, with 7 bases lining up with TRBD1. Losses at the gene ends were 1 base for V and 5 bases for J; bases not matched to a gene: 9. The CDR3 totals 16 residues. CDR1 and CDR2 from the germline V gene are SGHNT and YYREEE (reference sequence). The CDR3 bases are TGTGCCAGCAGCTTGCGTCGAGGGGGCCCAAACAATGAGCAGTTCTTC. It specifies CASSLRRGGPNNEQFF. Filled out from reference TRBV5-4 and TRBJ2-1, the complete variable domain reads ETGVTQSPTHLIKTRGQQVTLRCSSQSGHNTVSWYQQALGQGPQFIFQYYREEENGRGNFPPRFSGLQFPNYSSELNVNALELDDSALYLCASSLRRGGPNNEQFFGPGTRLTVL.

For the CDR3, the DNA is TGTGCCACCAGCAGAGGGTCGCTCTCTGGGGCCAACGTCCTGACTTTC. Amino acids: CATSRGSLSGANVLTF. The rearrangement uses TRBV15 and TRBJ2-6; unclear D gene. This CDR3 has 16 amino acids. V was clipped by 1 base and J by 0 bases, with 7 bases between them. Germline V gene data show CDR1 as LNHNV and CDR2 as YYDKDF (reference sequence).

The chain has TRBV29-1 and TRBJ1-2; D gene uncertain. The CDR3 is made up of 12 amino acids. Trimming left V 1 base short and J 1 base short, with 4 bases between. Per the germline V gene, CDR1 is SQVTM and CDR2 is ANQGSEA. The CDR3, as DNA: TGCAGCGTTGAAGCAGTTAACTATGGCTACACCTTC. Its protein product is CSVEAVNYGYTF.

This clone was detected only a few times. The genes are TRBV4-1 and TRBJ2-1, with TRBD1 identical over 9 bases. Trimming cost V 3 bases and J 8 bases; bases outside gene matches: 8. The CDR3 sequence is 15 residues long. Germline V gene data show CDR1 as MGHRA and CDR2 as YSYEKL. CDR3: CASSHPGQGLYEQFF. The CDR3 nucleotides read TGCGCCAGCAGCCATCCGGGACAGGGACTGTATGAGCAGTTCTTC.

Worth noting for this clone: A read error may account for a junction end that differs from germline. V usage is TRBV29-1 and J usage is TRBJ1-2; maybe TRBD1 (5 bases). This CDR3 comprises 11 residues. Germline V gene data show CDR1 as SQVTM and CDR2 as ANQGSEA. This CDR3 is CSVEGVGTFAF. For the CDR3, the DNA is TGCAGCGTTGAAGGTGTGGGGACCTTTGCCTTC.

This chain links TRBV29-1 with TRBJ2-4; unclear D gene. Germline values: CDR1 SQVTM, CDR2 ANQGSEA. The CDR3 sequence is 14 residues long. The V end was cut by 4 bases, the J end by 1 base, with 11 bases between. The CDR3 DNA reads as TGCAGCGTTGGAGATAGATTCGCCAAAAACATTCAGTACTTC. This encodes CSVGDRFAKNIQYF.

This clone turned up a few times. The chain joins TRBV5-1 to TRBJ2-1; tentative D call: TRBD2 (5 bases). Germline values: CDR1 SGHRS, CDR2 YFSETQ. Deletions cut 6 bases from V and 7 bases from J, with 14 bases between. The CDR3 has 13 amino acids. CDR3 sequence: CASKFEGRNEQFF. For the CDR3, the DNA is TGCGCCAGCAAGTTCGAGGGTAGGAATGAGCAGTTCTTC.

This chain links TRBV4-1 with TRBJ2-5; D not certain. The CDR3 contains 13 residues. Trimming took 0 bases from V and 4 from J, leaving 6 bases between them. Germline values: CDR1 MGHRA, CDR2 YSYEKL. CDR3 sequence reads: CASSQDPGETQYF. CDR3 DNA sequence: TGCGCCAGCAGCCAAGACCCGGGAGAGACCCAGTACTTC.

This clone was counted between two and nine times. The chain employs TRBV30 and TRBJ2-1; weak D call: TRBD2 (6 bases). Trimming pared 7 bases from V and 9 bases from J, leaving 16 bases between. From germline, CDR1 is GTSNPN and CDR2 SVGIG (reference sequence). The CDR3 is 12 residues long. CDR3 residues: CAFSRGAGEQFF. The CDR3 DNA sequence: TGTGCCTTCTCTCGCGGGGCAGGTGAGCAGTTCTTC.

This clone has only a few counts. The chain links TRBV7-9 to TRBJ1-6, with D perhaps matching TRBD1 (6 bases). Germline lookup yields CDR1 SEHNR and CDR2 FQNEAQ (reference sequence). The CDR3 covers 15 residues. V was shortened by 8 bases and J by 6 bases, with 17 bases between the two germline ends. CDR3 protein: CASGEQGRGNSPLHF. The CDR3 DNA sequence: TGTGCCAGCGGAGAGCAGGGGAGAGGTAATTCACCCCTCCACTTT.

This clone has ten or more counts. The chain combines TRBV7-2 with TRBJ2-4, with D tentatively TRBD1 or TRBD2 (5 bases each). Between the trimmed V and J ends, which lost 4 bases and 1 base, there was a span of 11 bases. CDR1 is SGHTA, CDR2 FQGNSA, per germline. The CDR3 extends over 15 amino acids. The CDR3 protein is CASSSGAYAKNIQYF. DNA for the CDR3: TGTGCCAGCAGCTCCGGGGCTTACGCCAAAAACATTCAGTACTTC.